This T cell receptor (beta chain) was identified during a study of blood T cell repertoires in COVID-19. Study as a whole: Some COVID-19 samples were acute and others convalescent; all came from the United States, Italy and Spain.

Enrolled during active infection, Seattle patients were then followed longitudinally. In the source study's methods: Estimated nucleated cell counts came from reference gene primer amplification. Data came from immunoSEQ multiplex PCR; TCRdb stores just in-frame clones and leaves some out. V and J calls and clone size follow that table, whereas D and trimming were derived from the DNA. The table shows some 170,000 clones, with about 87% occurring only once. Trimming removed 4 bases from V and 6 bases from J, with 16 bases in between. CDR1 and CDR2 (germline): SGHRS, YFSETQ. CDR3 length: 15 residues. The source of this sequence is a woman aged 70-85 years with COVID-19, enrolled during active disease. The sample taken for sequencing was peripheral blood. This chain connects TRBV5-1 to TRBJ2-2, with TRBD2 as a possible D gene (6 bases). This CDR3 reads CASSPGLTSPGELFF. The CDR3 DNA is TGCGCCAGCAGCCCCGGACTAACTAGTCCCGGGGAGCTGTTTTTT. The entire variable domain, with the rest obtained from reference TRBV5-1 and TRBJ2-2, is as follows: KAGVTQTPRYLIKTRGQQVTLSCSPISGHRSVSWYQQTPGQGLQFLFEYFSETQRNKGNFPGRFSGRQFSNSRSEMNVSTLELGDSALYLCASSPGLTSPGELFFGEGSRLTVL.